This T cell receptor beta chain was recovered during a study of blood T cell repertoires in COVID-19. The J segment lost 0 bases and the V segment lost 2 bases, leaving 16 bases of the junction unmatched. The CDR3 totals 20 residues. CDR1 is LNHDA and CDR2 is SQIVND in the germline V gene (reference sequence). The age range of participants was 18 to 89 years, with residence in about two dozen US areas. Participant-given clinical history determined each cohort assignment. Measured with immunoSEQ multiplex PCR; TCRdb has only the in-frame clones, and not every one. Here the sample spans 300,000 to 400,000 clones, 85% to 95% being singletons.

This TCR derives from a woman in her twenties or thirties who had been exposed to COVID-19. The sequencing sample was made of PBMCs or T cells enriched from blood (not recorded which). This chain joins TRBV19 and TRBJ1-5, with 7 positions matching TRBD1. This chain's CDR3 is CASSIRVRAGGANSNQPQHF. In DNA form, the CDR3 reads TGTGCCAGTAGTATAAGGGTTCGGGCAGGGGGTGCTAATAGCAATCAGCCCCAGCATTTT.